The 20 T cell receptor beta chains below were found in one sample sequenced in a study of blood T cell repertoires in COVID-19. Profiled with immunoSEQ multiplex PCR; TCRdb holds only in-frame clones, not every one. The sample consists of a few hundred thousand clones, approximately 85% of them appearing once. What was sequenced was peripheral blood. The source of these receptors is a human donor with COVID-19, enrolled during active disease. The donor label of this sample is uncertain.

The V gene is TRBV7-9, the J gene TRBJ1-2; D gene unclear. V gave up 3 bases and J gave up 8 bases, with 10 bases separating them. From germline, CDR1 is SEHNR and CDR2 FQNEAQ (reference sequence). CDR3 length equals 12 residues. In DNA, the CDR3 is TGTGCCAGCAGCTTTGGATTAGCGGGCTACACCTTC. It is translated as CASSFGLAGYTF.

This chain uses TRBV19 with TRBJ1-2; 8 positions match TRBD1. Germline V gene data show CDR1 as LNHDA and CDR2 as SQIVND (reference sequence). The trim removed 1 base at V and 6 bases at J, leaving 4 bases unmatched. The CDR3 is 14 residues long. The CDR3 DNA reads as TGTGCCAGTAGTATAGGACAGGGGAAGGATGGCTACACCTTC. This gives the protein CASSIGQGKDGYTF.

The chain is built from TRBV9 and TRBJ2-3; possible D gene TRBD2, 6 bases. V was pared by 0 bases and J by 6 bases, with 14 bases between. This CDR3 has 15 amino acids. Germline assignment: CDR1 SGDLS and CDR2 YYNGEE. CDR3 nucleotide sequence: TGTGCCAGCAGCGTAGTGGACTACCCGGGGGATACGCAGTATTTT. Protein sequence: CASSVVDYPGDTQYF.

The genes are TRBV6-5 and TRBJ1-1; D call uncertain. V dropped 7 bases and J dropped 1 base, with 13 bases sitting between them. This CDR3 is 14 amino acids long. Germline lookup yields CDR1 MNHEY and CDR2 SVGAGI. The CDR3 DNA follows: TGTGCCAGCATGCGCGATCGGAGGAACACTGAAGCTTTCTTT. Translated, it gives CASMRDRRNTEAFF.

The chain links TRBV5-1 to TRBJ1-1; 8 nucleotides line up with TRBD1. Germline loops: CDR1 SGHRS, CDR2 YFSETQ. This CDR3 region has 13 residues. V dropped 1 base and J dropped 5; count of bases not matched to a gene: 1. CDR3 bases: TGCGCCAGCAGCTTGACAGGGGGGACTGAAGCTTTCTTT. It encodes CASSLTGGTEAFF.

The chain has TRBV7-2 and TRBJ2-3; tentative D call: TRBD2 (5 bases). Trimming left V 0 bases short and J 4 bases short, with 11 bases between. Looked up from germline, CDR1 is SGHTA and CDR2 is FQGNSA. CDR3 length equals 15 residues. The CDR3 DNA sequence: TGTGCCAGCAGCTTAGCGCCGGGAAGGGCAGATACGCAGTATTTT. Encoded protein: CASSLAPGRADTQYF.

The gene calls are TRBV3-1 (or the pseudogene TRBV3-2) and TRBJ2-2, with TRBD2 identical over 9 bases. Germline V gene sequence: CDR1 LGHDT, CDR2 YNNKEL (reference sequence). The V gene end was trimmed by 4 bases and the J gene end by 7 bases; junction bases not matched to a gene: 4. The CDR3 runs to 14 residues. The CDR3 region is CASSLGGGDGELFF. For the CDR3, the DNA is TGTGCCAGCAGCCTTGGCGGGGGGGACGGGGAGCTGTTTTTT.

The chain recombines TRBV28 with TRBJ2-7; 9 bases agree with TRBD1. V shed 9 bases, J shed 0 bases, and the junction held 18 bases outside the gene matches. The germline gives CDR1 MDHEN, CDR2 SYDVKM. This CDR3 is built from 18 residues. The CDR3 region has the DNA TGTGCCAGGATAAACTTGTCCCGGGACAGGGAACTCTCCTACGAGCAGTACTTC. The encoded protein is CARINLSRDRELSYEQYF.

The V and J genes are TRBV27 and TRBJ1-3; possibly TRBD1 for D (5 bases). The CDR3 runs 15 residues. V lost 6 bases and J 0 bases, leaving 12 bases between the germline ends. Germline-derived CDR1 and CDR2 are MNHEY and SMNVEV (reference sequence). The CDR3 DNA follows: TGTGCCAGCAGCGAAGGGGCCTTCTCTGGAAACACCATATATTTT. It encodes CASSEGAFSGNTIYF.

This CDR3 is CASRPGAPYNEQFF. The CDR3 bases are TGTGCCAGCAGACCCGGTGCCCCCTACAATGAGCAGTTCTTC. The rearrangement links TRBV6-5 to TRBJ2-1; D uncertain. Germline V lookup: CDR1 MNHEY, CDR2 SVGAGI. The CDR3 is 14 amino acids. V lost 6 bases, J lost 2 bases, and 11 bases lay in between.

V usage is TRBV28 and J usage is TRBJ1-3; 9 bases align to TRBD1. The J segment lost 4 bases and the V segment lost 9 bases, leaving 19 bases of the junction unmatched. CDR1 is MDHEN, CDR2 SYDVKM, per germline. The CDR3 covers 18 residues. The CDR3 spells CASLHSGTGPTGGNTIYF. The CDR3 DNA follows: TGTGCCAGTCTTCATTCCGGGACAGGGCCTACGGGGGGAAACACCATATATTTT.

The J gene is TRBJ1-2, the V gene TRBV14, with D perhaps TRBD1 (5 bases). CDR3 length: 16 amino acids. The germline CDR1 and CDR2 sequences are SGHDN and FVKESK. The ends were cut back, 0 bases at V and 3 bases at J, with 14 bases in the middle. CDR3 protein: CASSQDHPGLDYGYTF. The DNA for the CDR3 is TGTGCCAGCAGCCAAGATCACCCAGGGTTGGACTATGGCTACACCTTC.

The rearrangement uses TRBV5-8 and TRBJ2-7; 9 bases align to TRBD2. There are 15 residues in the CDR3. J was trimmed by 4 bases and V by 4 bases; bases with no gene match: 9. The germline CDR1 and CDR2 sequences are SGHTS and YDEGEE. DNA of the CDR3: TGTGCCAGCAGCCGAGGTAGCGGGGGTTGGTACGAGCAGTACTTC. This sequence encodes CASSRGSGGWYEQYF.

The chain joins TRBV5-1 to TRBJ2-3, with 8 bases matching TRBD2. This CDR3 has 16 residues. J lost 2 bases, V lost 4 bases, and 9 bases had no gene match. CDR1 SGHRS and CDR2 YFSETQ come from the germline V gene. The CDR3 loop is CASSEGLAGTTDTQYF. CDR3 DNA sequence: TGCGCCAGCAGCGAAGGATTAGCGGGAACCACAGATACGCAGTATTTT.

The rearrangement joins TRBV14 to TRBJ1-4; 9 nucleotides agree with TRBD1. Germline CDR1 SGHDN, CDR2 FVKESK. The CDR3 is made up of 17 amino acids. Germline trimming cut 4 bases from V and 1 base from J; bases unmatched to any gene: 7. This CDR3 reads CASSPRTGDLTNEKLFF. The CDR3 coding sequence is TGTGCCAGCAGCCCAAGGACAGGGGATTTAACTAATGAAAAACTGTTTTTT.

V and J are TRBV11-2 and TRBJ2-3, with 10 positions matching TRBD2. V lost 3 bases and J lost 3; bases outside the gene matches: 3. The CDR3 runs 15 residues. Germline V gene lookup returns CDR1 SGHAT and CDR2 FQNNGV. In DNA, the CDR3 is TGTGCCAGCAGCTTCGGTAGCGGGAGGACAGATACGCAGTATTTT. Its translation: CASSFGSGRTDTQYF.

J is TRBJ2-2 and V is TRBV4-3; D uncertain. The CDR3 sequence is 15 residues long. Between the trimmed V and J ends, which lost 0 bases and 4 bases, there was a span of 9 bases. In germline, CDR1 is LGHNA, CDR2 YSLEER. CDR3: CASSQEMVVTGELFF. DNA of the CDR3: TGCGCCAGCAGCCAAGAGATGGTAGTCACCGGGGAGCTGTTTTTT.

The genes are TRBV28 and TRBJ1-1; no clear D. Trimming pared 2 bases from V and 2 bases from J, leaving 12 bases between. CDR3 size: 15 residues. Germline CDR1 and CDR2: MDHEN and SYDVKM. CDR3 sequence: CASSLGRGLNTEAFF. CDR3 DNA: TGTGCCAGCAGTTTAGGAAGAGGGTTAAACACTGAAGCTTTCTTT.

The chain couples TRBV9 to TRBJ2-3; D is possibly TRBD2 (6 bases). Trimming removed 4 bases at V and 10 bases at J, with 16 bases between. This CDR3 is 13 amino acids long. The germline gives CDR1 SGDLS, CDR2 YYNGEE. CDR3 coding DNA: TGTGCCAGCAGCCCCCGGGGGAGAAGGGCGCAGTATTTT. Protein product: CASSPRGRRAQYF.

V usage is TRBV30 and J usage is TRBJ1-2; possibly TRBD1 for D (5 bases). This CDR3 is built from 12 residues. The germline V gene encodes CDR1 GTSNPN and CDR2 SVGIG (reference sequence). The V end was cut by 8 bases, the J end by 7 bases, with 17 bases between. In DNA, the CDR3 is TGTGCCCACTCTAGGGGCCCGGGTGGCTACACCTTC. Protein product: CAHSRGPGGYTF.